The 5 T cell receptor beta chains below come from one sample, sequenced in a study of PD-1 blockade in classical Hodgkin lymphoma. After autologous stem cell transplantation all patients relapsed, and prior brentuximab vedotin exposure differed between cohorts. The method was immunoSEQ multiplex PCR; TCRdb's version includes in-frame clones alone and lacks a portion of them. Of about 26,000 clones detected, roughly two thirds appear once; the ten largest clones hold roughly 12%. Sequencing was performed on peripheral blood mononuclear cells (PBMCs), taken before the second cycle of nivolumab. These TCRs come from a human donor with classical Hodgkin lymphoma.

This CDR3 reads CASSSGLLQQETQYF. CDR3 coding DNA: TGTGCCAGCAGCTCGGGACTACTCCAGCAAGAGACCCAGTACTTC. The chain combines TRBV7-2 with TRBJ2-5, with 7 bases aligning to TRBD2. CDR3 length: 15 residues. J gave up 2 bases and V 4 bases, and 7 bases lay outside the gene matches. Germline V gene data show CDR1 as SGHTA and CDR2 as FQGNSA. The whole variable domain, filled in from reference TRBV7-2 and TRBJ2-5, reads GAGVSQSPSNKVTEKGKDVELRCDPISGHTALYWYRQSLGQGLEFLIYFQGNSAPDKSGLPSDRFSAERTGGSVSTLTIQRTQQEDSAVYLCASSSGLLQQETQYFGPGTRLLVL.

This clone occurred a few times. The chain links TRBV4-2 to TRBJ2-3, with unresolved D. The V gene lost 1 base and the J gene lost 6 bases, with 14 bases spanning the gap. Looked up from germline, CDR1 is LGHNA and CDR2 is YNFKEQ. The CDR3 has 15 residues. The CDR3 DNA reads TGTGCCAGCAGCCAAGGGACGATGGATTTGGATACGCAGTATTTT. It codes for CASSQGTMDLDTQYF.

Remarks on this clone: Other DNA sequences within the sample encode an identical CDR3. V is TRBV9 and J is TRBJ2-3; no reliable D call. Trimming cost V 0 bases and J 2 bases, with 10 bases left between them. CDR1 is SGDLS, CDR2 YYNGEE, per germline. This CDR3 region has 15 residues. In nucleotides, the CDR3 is TGTGCCAGCAGCGTAGGTTCTGGTCACACAGATACGCAGTATTTT. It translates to CASSVGSGHTDTQYF.

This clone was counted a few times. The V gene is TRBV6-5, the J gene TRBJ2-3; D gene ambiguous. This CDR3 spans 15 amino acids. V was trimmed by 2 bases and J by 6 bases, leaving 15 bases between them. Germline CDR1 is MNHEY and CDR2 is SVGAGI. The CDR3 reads CASSYGPLKRDTQYF. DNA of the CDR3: TGTGCCAGCAGTTACGGGCCCTTGAAAAGGGATACGCAGTATTTT.

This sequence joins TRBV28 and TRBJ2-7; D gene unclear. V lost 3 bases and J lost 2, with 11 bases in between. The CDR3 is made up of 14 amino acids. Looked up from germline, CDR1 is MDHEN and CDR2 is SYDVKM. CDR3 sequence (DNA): TGTGCCAGCAGTTTGTTTGGCCGTACCTACGAGCAGTACTTC. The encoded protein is CASSLFGRTYEQYF.